These 14 T cell receptor beta chains were sequenced from one sample in a study of T cell changes during pregnancy in multiple sclerosis. TCRdb keeps only in-frame clones here, not all; method: immunoSEQ multiplex PCR. The repertoire has around 29,000 clones, 80% to 90% of them found once; the top ten carry about 3.3%. The specimen was CD4+ T cells from peripheral blood mononuclear cells, collected in the first trimester of pregnancy. The receptors were sampled from a female donor in good health, enrolled as a control in a pregnancy study.

The V gene is TRBV28, the J gene TRBJ1-2; D call uncertain. The germline gives CDR1 MDHEN, CDR2 SYDVKM. The V end was cut by 8 bases, the J end by 3 bases, with 16 bases between. The CDR3 loop spans 14 amino acids. CDR3 region: CASGIVRVDYGYTF. Written as DNA, the CDR3 is TGTGCCAGCGGGATCGTGAGGGTAGACTATGGCTACACCTTC.

The chain joins TRBV19 to TRBJ1-1; 10 bases are shared with TRBD1. The CDR3 is 15 amino acids. The germline CDR1 and CDR2 sequences are LNHDA and SQIVND (reference sequence). The V and J ends lost 5 bases and 6 bases, in that order; junction bases with no gene match: 9. The CDR3 spells CASSPGQGRFAEAFF. For the CDR3, the DNA is TGTGCCAGTAGTCCGGGACAGGGGAGATTCGCTGAAGCTTTCTTT. Together with reference TRBV19 and TRBJ1-1, the CDR3 gives the full variable domain: DGGITQSPKYLFRKEGQNVTLSCEQNLNHDAMYWYRQDPGQGLRLIYYSQIVNDFQKGDIAEGYSVSREKKESFPLTVTSAQKNPTAFYLCASSPGQGRFAEAFFGQGTRLTVV.

This sequence joins TRBV5-1 and TRBJ1-4, with TRBD1 identical over 9 bases. The germline V gene has CDR1 SGHRS and CDR2 YFSETQ. Losses at the gene ends were 2 bases for V and 6 bases for J; bases not matched to a gene: 8. The CDR3 has 16 amino acids. The CDR3 is CASSFLKGDRDEKLFF. The CDR3 DNA reads as TGCGCCAGCAGCTTTCTTAAGGGGGACAGGGATGAAAAACTGTTTTTT.

This sequence joins TRBV5-4 and TRBJ1-1; D might be TRBD1 (5 bases). This CDR3 spans 14 amino acids. Germline CDR1 SGHNT, CDR2 YYREEE (reference sequence). Trimming removed 0 bases from V and 5 bases from J, with 11 bases in between. CDR3 in amino acids: CASSLAAGPTEAFF. The CDR3 DNA reads TGTGCCAGCAGCTTGGCGGCAGGGCCTACTGAAGCTTTCTTT.

This clone was observed a single time. The chain uses TRBV29-1 and TRBJ1-4, with TRBD1 matching 7 bases. Germline V CDR1 and CDR2: SQVTM, ANQGSEA. The length of the CDR3 is 14 residues. The V segment lost 7 bases and the J segment 2 bases; nucleotides outside the gene matches: 7. The CDR3 loop is CSARRDSTNEKLFF. The CDR3, as DNA: TGCAGCGCCAGAAGGGACAGCACTAATGAAAAACTGTTTTTT.

The gene calls are TRBV7-8 and TRBJ1-1; D is undetermined. Germline CDR1 is SGHVS and CDR2 is FQNEAQ. CDR3 length equals 14 residues. Trimming left V 5 bases short and J 3 bases short, with 13 bases between. The CDR3 DNA follows: TGTGCCAGCAGCCCCTGGGCTCTGGACACTGAAGCTTTCTTT. Protein sequence: CASSPWALDTEAFF.

This rearrangement joins TRBV10-1 to TRBJ1-2, with D tentatively TRBD1 (5 bases). The length of the CDR3 is 17 residues. In germline, CDR1 is WNHNN, CDR2 SYGVQD (reference sequence). Trimming left V 7 bases short and J 3 bases short, with 24 bases between. CDR3 nucleotide sequence: TGCGCCAGCACTGAAAATATCGGGGCTCGGGAGGACTATGGCTACACCTTC. It yields the protein CASTENIGAREDYGYTF.

In nucleotides, the CDR3 is TGCGCCAGCAGCCCGGCAATAGGAGATTCACCCCTCCACTTT. It codes for CASSPAIGDSPLHF. The chain is built from TRBV5-1 and TRBJ1-6; the D is unclear. This CDR3 contains 14 residues. Trimming shortened V by 4 bases and J by 8 bases, and 13 bases separated the two germline ends. The germline V gene encodes CDR1 SGHRS and CDR2 YFSETQ.

This clone is deemed medium-sized. The V gene is TRBV5-1, the J gene TRBJ1-6; the match to TRBD1 covers 7 bases. Per the germline V gene, CDR1 is SGHRS and CDR2 is YFSETQ. This CDR3 region has 15 residues. Trimming at V came to 2 bases and at J to 10 bases, leaving 9 bases not matched to a gene. The CDR3 nucleotides read TGCGCCAGCAGCTTCCAGACAGGGAACCCCTCACCCCTCCACTTT. Protein sequence: CASSFQTGNPSPLHF.

The chain couples TRBV28 to TRBJ2-1; D is uncertain. The CDR3 length is 12 residues. The V end was cut by 9 bases, the J end by 4 bases, with 10 bases between. CDR1 MDHEN and CDR2 SYDVKM come from the germline V gene. In DNA, the CDR3 is TGTGCCAGTACGACTGAATACAATGAGCAGTTCTTC. Its translation is CASTTEYNEQFF.

The rearrangement uses TRBV7-3 and TRBJ2-1; no clear D gene. Germline V gene lookup returns CDR1 SGHTA and CDR2 FQGTGA. V lost 1 base and J lost 5, with 15 bases in between. The CDR3 consists of 16 residues. CDR3: CASSLNPPATDNEQFF. The CDR3 DNA reads TGTGCCAGCAGCTTAAACCCCCCCGCTACGGACAATGAGCAGTTCTTC. Together with reference TRBV7-3 and TRBJ2-1, the CDR3 gives the full variable domain: GAGVSQTPSNKVTEKGKYVELRCDPISGHTALYWYRQSLGQGPEFLIYFQGTGAADDSGLPNDRFFAVRPEGSVSTLKIQRTERGDSAVYLCASSLNPPATDNEQFFGPGTRLTVL.

The DNA for the CDR3 is TGTGCCAGCAGCGCACACAGGGGCGACACTGAAGCTTTCTTT. This encodes CASSAHRGDTEAFF. The genes are TRBV9 and TRBJ1-1, with 7 nucleotides matching TRBD1. Trimming cost V 3 bases and J 3 bases; bases outside gene matches: 5. The CDR3 spans 14 residues. Germline V gene data show CDR1 as SGDLS and CDR2 as YYNGEE.

The chain employs TRBV7-9 and TRBJ2-3; D remains ambiguous. V gave up 5 bases and J gave up 0 bases, with 12 bases separating them. The germline V gene encodes CDR1 SEHNR and CDR2 FQNEAQ (reference sequence). CDR3 size: 15 residues. CDR3: CASSPSVASTDTQYF. As DNA, the CDR3 is TGTGCCAGCAGCCCCAGCGTTGCTAGCACAGATACGCAGTATTTT. Full variable domain (remainder filled in from reference TRBV7-9 and TRBJ2-3): DTGVSQNPRHKITKRGQNVTFRCDPISEHNRLYWYRQTLGQGPEFLTYFQNEAQLEKSRLLSDRFSAERPKGSFSTLEIQRTEQGDSAMYLCASSPSVASTDTQYFGPGTRLTVL.

The genes are TRBV30 and TRBJ2-2, with D maybe TRBD2 (6 bases). Per the germline V gene, CDR1 is GTSNPN and CDR2 is SVGIG (reference sequence). CDR3 length: 13 residues. V lost 5 bases and J lost 1, with 8 bases in between. Here the CDR3 reads CAWQEGNTGELFF. The DNA of the CDR3 is TGTGCCTGGCAGGAGGGGAACACCGGGGAGCTGTTTTTT.